This T cell receptor beta chain was profiled in a study of Tregs in tolerant kidney transplant recipients. Using immunoSEQ multiplex PCR, the repertoire was profiled, and TCRdb retains in-frame clones only, with some absent. The sample carries about 240,000 clones, about four fifths recorded once. The V gene's germline CDR1 is MNHEY and CDR2 SMNVEV (reference sequence). This CDR3 region has 12 residues. Trimming cost V 2 bases and J 15 bases; bases outside gene matches: 5. Sequencing was done on a sample of CD4+ T cells from blood. The rearrangement joins TRBV27 to TRBJ2-1; 9 bases agree with TRBD1. The TCR sequence derives from a human donor in good health. Here the CDR3 reads CASSLRGQGVFF. The CDR3, as DNA: TGTGCCAGCAGTTTACGGGGACAGGGTGTGTTCTTC.